This entry lists 7 T cell receptor beta chains sequenced from one sample in a study of T-cell reconstitution after alpha-beta-depleted transplantation in children. Unique molecular identifiers were used in preparing the TCRbeta library. MiXCR, run by TCRdb on the PCR reads, gives a single entry per CDR3 protein. The repertoire includes some 340,000 distinct CDR3 sequences, 10% of them detected once, and under 3% sits in the top ten. The material was PBMCs from the stem cell graft donor, obtained from the stem cell graft. These receptors were taken from a human donor who donated a stem cell graft to a child with acute lymphoblastic leukemia.

This chain links TRBV20-1 with TRBJ2-3, with no clear D. Trimming shortened V by 5 bases and J by 2 bases, and 14 bases separated the two germline ends. The CDR3 extends over 14 amino acids. Germline lookup yields CDR1 DFQATT and CDR2 SNEGSKA (reference sequence). The CDR3 nucleotides read TGCAGTGCTCCCATGCCGGGCCACACAGATACGCAGTATTTT. Residues: CSAPMPGHTDTQYF.

With respect to this clonotype: This clone may be a read error of a much larger clone one base away. This CDR3 is missing its conserved last phenylalanine or tryptophan, likely due to a read error. V and J are TRBV29-1 and TRBJ2-5; D ambiguous. CDR3 length: 15 amino acids. Germline CDR1 SQVTM, CDR2 ANQGSEA. V was cut by 3 bases and J by 2 bases, with 16 bases left in between. The CDR3 bases are TGCAGCGTTGACGGTCGATCAAGAGCACAAGAGACCCAGTACTAC. It specifies CSVDGRSRAQETQYY.

The CDR3 sequence is CASSQKTSGYNEQFF. Written as DNA, the CDR3 is TGCGCCAGCAGCCAAAAGACTAGCGGATACAATGAGCAGTTCTTC. The J gene is TRBJ2-1, the V gene TRBV4-1, with TRBD2 matching over 9 bases. The CDR3 is 15 amino acids. Germline CDR1 is MGHRA and CDR2 is YSYEKL. Losses at the gene ends were 2 bases for V and 4 bases for J; bases not matched to a gene: 3.

The chain uses TRBV7-9 and TRBJ2-5; TRBD1 or TRBD2 may be the D gene (6 bases each). Germline CDR1 reads SEHNR; CDR2 reads FQNEAQ (reference sequence). There are 16 residues in the CDR3. V lost 6 bases, J lost 2 bases, and 19 bases lay in between. The CDR3, as DNA: TGTGCCAGCAGACTTGGTTTAAGGGGGGAGCAAGAGACCCAGTACTTC. Translation gives CASRLGLRGEQETQYF.

This clonotype came up many times. The DNA for the CDR3 is TGCAGCGTCGCAGGTTCGATTTGGGGAGATGAGACCCAGTACTTC. Its translation: CSVAGSIWGDETQYF. The V call is TRBV29-1, the J call TRBJ2-5; possibly TRBD2 for D (5 bases). V lost 6 bases and J lost 5, with 22 bases in between. CDR1 is SQVTM and CDR2 is ANQGSEA in the germline V gene. This CDR3 region has 15 residues.

This clonotype was observed a handful of times. V usage is TRBV6-1 and J usage is TRBJ2-7, with D unresolved. The CDR3 has 16 residues. Trimming pared 7 bases from V and 0 bases from J, leaving 19 bases between. Per germline, CDR1 MNHNS and CDR2 SASEGT. The CDR3 nucleotides are TGTGCCAGCAATCCTCAGGTCGCCGGGCCCTCCTACGAGCAGTACTTC. Translated: CASNPQVAGPSYEQYF.

The J gene is TRBJ2-1, the V gene TRBV14, with D maybe TRBD2 (5 bases). The V end was cut by 6 bases, the J end by 0 bases, with 12 bases between. Germline values: CDR1 SGHDN, CDR2 FVKESK. The CDR3 runs to 15 residues. The CDR3 protein is CASSGGYGSYNEQFF. Written as DNA, the CDR3 is TGTGCCAGCAGTGGCGGGTACGGCTCCTACAATGAGCAGTTCTTC.